This TCR beta chain derives from a study of blood T cell repertoires in COVID-19. Study details: COVID-19 samples collected from the United States, Italy and Spain covered acute and convalescent phases.

V lost 2 bases, J lost 8 bases, and 9 bases lay in between. CDR3 length: 12 amino acids. Germline CDR1 is MNHEY and CDR2 is SVGAGI. Sequencing was performed with immunoSEQ multiplex PCR; in TCRdb, only in-frame clones are kept and a portion is missing. The table shows tens of thousands of clones, with 70% to 90% occurring only once. The sample was peripheral blood. The source of this sequence is a woman aged 80 or over with COVID-19, enrolled during active disease. The genes are TRBV6-5 and TRBJ1-1; no definite D call. The CDR3 protein is CASSYLGTEAFF. The DNA of the CDR3 is TGTGCCAGCAGTTACCTCGGTACGGAAGCTTTCTTT.